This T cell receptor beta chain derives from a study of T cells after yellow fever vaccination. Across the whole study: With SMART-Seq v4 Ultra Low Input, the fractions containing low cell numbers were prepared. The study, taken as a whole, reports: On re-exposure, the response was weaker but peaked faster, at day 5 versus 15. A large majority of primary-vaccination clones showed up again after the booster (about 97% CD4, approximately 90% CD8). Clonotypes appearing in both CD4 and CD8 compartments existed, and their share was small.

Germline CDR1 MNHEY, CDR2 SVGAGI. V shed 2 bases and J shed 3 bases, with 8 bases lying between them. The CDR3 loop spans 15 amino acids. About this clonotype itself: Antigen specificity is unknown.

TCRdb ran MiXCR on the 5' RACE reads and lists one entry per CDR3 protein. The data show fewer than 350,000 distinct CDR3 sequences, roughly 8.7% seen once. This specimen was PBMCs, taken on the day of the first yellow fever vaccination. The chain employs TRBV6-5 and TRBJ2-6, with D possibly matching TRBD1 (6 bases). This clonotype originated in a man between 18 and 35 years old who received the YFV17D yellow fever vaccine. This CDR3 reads CASSYAGVGANVLTF. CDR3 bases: TGTGCCAGCAGTTACGCAGGGGTTGGGGCCAACGTCCTGACTTTC.